What follows are 4 T cell receptor beta chains derived from one specimen sequenced in a study of T cell responses to AZD1222 COVID-19 vaccine. Data came from immunoSEQ multiplex PCR; TCRdb stores just in-frame clones and leaves some out. There are some 140,000 clones in the sample; roughly 90% occur only once, and approximately 20% lies in the top ten. The source material was peripheral blood, sampled on day 0 of AZD1222 vaccination. Receptor source: an adult in good health.

This chain connects TRBV30 to TRBJ2-2; D gene unclear. The CDR3 covers 13 residues. Trimming left V 6 bases short and J 0 bases short, with 8 bases between. Germline CDR1 GTSNPN, CDR2 SVGIG (reference sequence). The CDR3 reads CACQRTNTGELFF. CDR3 bases: TGTGCCTGTCAGCGTACGAACACCGGGGAGCTGTTTTTT.

DNA for the CDR3: TGCAGCGTTGCCCCTACCAAAACCTTC. Residues: CSVAPTKTF. V and J are TRBV29-1 and TRBJ1-2; D is uncertain. The V end was cut by 4 bases, the J end by 14 bases, with 11 bases between. CDR1 SQVTM and CDR2 ANQGSEA come from the germline V gene. This CDR3 comprises 9 residues.

This clone was detected a few times. This chain joins TRBV3-1 (or the pseudogene TRBV3-2) and TRBJ2-5; no definite D call. Trimming left V 2 bases short and J 7 bases short, with 17 bases between. The CDR3 is made up of 15 amino acids. The germline CDR1 and CDR2 sequences are LGHDT and YNNKEL (reference sequence). CDR3 sequence reads: CASSQSGRQSRTQYF. Here the CDR3 DNA reads TGTGCCAGCAGCCAAAGTGGTAGGCAAAGTCGGACCCAGTACTTC.

The chain links TRBV5-5 to TRBJ2-2, with D perhaps matching TRBD2 (6 bases). Trimming stripped 3 bases from V and 1 base from J, with 19 bases between. CDR1 is SGHKS and CDR2 is YYEKEE in the germline V gene (reference sequence). The CDR3 loop spans 18 amino acids. For the CDR3, the DNA is TGTGCCAGCAGCTGGAGGGCAACCGGGGGAGGGAACACCGGGGAGCTGTTTTTT. Protein sequence: CASSWRATGGGNTGELFF. The full variable domain, completed using reference TRBV5-5 and TRBJ2-2, is DAGVTQSPTHLIKTRGQQVTLRCSPISGHKSVSWYQQVLGQGPQFIFQYYEKEERGRGNFPDRFSARQFPNYSSELNVNALLLGDSALYLCASSWRATGGGNTGELFFGEGSRLTVL.